The clone carrying this T cell receptor beta chain was detected ten times or more. Its cognate antigen is unknown. The sample belongs to a study of HIV-infected children after antiretroviral therapy interruption. Study results and limitations: Naive CD4+ CDR3 sharing between time points fell after interruption began.

As to treatment: PENTA 11 planned treatment interruption arm or continuous ART arm. Unique molecular identifiers were included in an RNA-based 3' RACE TCR library. TCRdb analysed the 3' RACE reads with MiXCR anew, one entry per CDR3 protein. The repertoire holds about 89,000 distinct CDR3 sequences, with about 6.9% as singletons. This CDR3 region has 14 residues. The germline V and J ends were trimmed by 8 bases and 0 bases, with 11 bases remaining between them. Germline V gene data show CDR1 as MNHNY and CDR2 as SVGAGI (reference sequence). The receptor's source is a pool of human donors with HIV. The chain employs TRBV6-6 and TRBJ1-3; a possible D gene is TRBD1 (5 bases). The specimen was CD45RA+ CD4+ T cells from PBMCs, pooled from several time points, collected from a donor given antiretroviral therapy, either interrupted or continuous. Described subset: naive CD4+ CD45RA+ CD45RO- T cells. The chain's CDR3 is CASSRGLSGNTIYF. The CDR3 region has the DNA TGTGCCAGCTCACGGGGCCTCTCTGGAAACACCATATATTTT.